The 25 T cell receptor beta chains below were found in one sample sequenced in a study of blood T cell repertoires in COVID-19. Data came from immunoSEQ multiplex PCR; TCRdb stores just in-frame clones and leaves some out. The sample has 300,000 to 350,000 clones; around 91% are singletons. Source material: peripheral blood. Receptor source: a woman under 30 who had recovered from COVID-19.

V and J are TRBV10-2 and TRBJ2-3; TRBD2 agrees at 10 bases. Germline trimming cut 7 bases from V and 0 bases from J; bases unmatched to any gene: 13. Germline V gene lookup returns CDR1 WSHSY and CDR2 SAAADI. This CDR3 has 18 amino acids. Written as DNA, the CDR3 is TGCGCCAGCAACCCGACTAGCGGGTTTAAATTTAGCACAGATACGCAGTATTTT. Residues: CASNPTSGFKFSTDTQYF.

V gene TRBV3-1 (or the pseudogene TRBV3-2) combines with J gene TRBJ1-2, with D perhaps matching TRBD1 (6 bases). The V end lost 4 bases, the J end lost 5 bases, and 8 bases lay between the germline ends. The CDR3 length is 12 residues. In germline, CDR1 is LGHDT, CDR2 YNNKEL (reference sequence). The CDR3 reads CASSPDSYGYTF. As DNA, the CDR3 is TGTGCCAGCAGCCCGGACAGTTATGGCTACACCTTC.

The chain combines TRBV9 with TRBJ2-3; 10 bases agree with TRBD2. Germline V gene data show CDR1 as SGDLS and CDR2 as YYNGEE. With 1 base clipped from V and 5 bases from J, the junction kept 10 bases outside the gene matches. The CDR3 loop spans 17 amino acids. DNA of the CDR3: TGTGCCAGCAGCGTAAGAGAGCTAGCGGGAGTTGGAGATACGCAGTATTTT. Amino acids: CASSVRELAGVGDTQYF.

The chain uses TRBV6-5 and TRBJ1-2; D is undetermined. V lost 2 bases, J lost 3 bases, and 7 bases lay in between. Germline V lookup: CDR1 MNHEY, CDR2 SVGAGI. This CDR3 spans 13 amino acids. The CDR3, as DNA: TGTGCCAGCAGTTACGAGTCCTACTATGGCTACACCTTC. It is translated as CASSYESYYGYTF.

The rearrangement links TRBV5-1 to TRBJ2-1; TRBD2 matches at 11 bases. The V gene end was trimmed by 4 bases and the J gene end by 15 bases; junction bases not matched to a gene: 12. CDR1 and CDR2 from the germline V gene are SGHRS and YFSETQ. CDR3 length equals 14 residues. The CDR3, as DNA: TGCGCCAGCAGCCTAACGGGACTAGCGGAAAAACGGTTCTTC. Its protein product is CASSLTGLAEKRFF.

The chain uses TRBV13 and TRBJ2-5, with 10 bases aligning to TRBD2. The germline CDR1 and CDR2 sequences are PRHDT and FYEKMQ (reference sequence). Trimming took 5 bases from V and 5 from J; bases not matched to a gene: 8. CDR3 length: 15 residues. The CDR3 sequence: CASSLQGAGGETQYF. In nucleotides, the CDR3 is TGTGCCAGCAGCCTCCAGGGAGCGGGAGGGGAGACCCAGTACTTC.

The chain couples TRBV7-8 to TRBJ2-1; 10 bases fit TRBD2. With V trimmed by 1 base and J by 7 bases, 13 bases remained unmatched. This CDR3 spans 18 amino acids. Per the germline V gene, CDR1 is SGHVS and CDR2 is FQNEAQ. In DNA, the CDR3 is TGTGCCAGCAGCTTAGTTCTAGCGGGAGATCAATTACGGAATGAGCAGTTCTTC. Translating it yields CASSLVLAGDQLRNEQFF.

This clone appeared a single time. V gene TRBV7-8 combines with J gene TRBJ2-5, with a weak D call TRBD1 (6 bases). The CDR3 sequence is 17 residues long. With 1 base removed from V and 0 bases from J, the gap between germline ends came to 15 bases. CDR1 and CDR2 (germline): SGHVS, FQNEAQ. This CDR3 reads CASSLVVQGTNQETQYF. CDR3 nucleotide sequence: TGTGCCAGCAGCTTAGTGGTTCAGGGGACCAACCAAGAGACCCAGTACTTC.

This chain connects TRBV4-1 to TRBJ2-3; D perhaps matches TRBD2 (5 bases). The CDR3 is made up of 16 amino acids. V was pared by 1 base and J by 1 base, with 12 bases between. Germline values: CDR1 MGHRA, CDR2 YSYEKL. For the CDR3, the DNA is TGCGCCAGCAGCCAAGTCAGCCTAGCAGGCACAGATACGCAGTATTTT. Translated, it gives CASSQVSLAGTDTQYF.

Written as DNA, the CDR3 is TGTGCCAGCAGCTTAGACCTCCGGGGGGAAAAACTGTTTTTT. Protein: CASSLDLRGEKLFF. The chain recombines TRBV11-3 with TRBJ1-4; D may be TRBD1 (5 bases). Germline V CDR1 and CDR2: SGHNT, YENEEA. This CDR3 has 14 amino acids. The V and J ends lost 0 bases and 8 bases respectively, with 10 bases between them.

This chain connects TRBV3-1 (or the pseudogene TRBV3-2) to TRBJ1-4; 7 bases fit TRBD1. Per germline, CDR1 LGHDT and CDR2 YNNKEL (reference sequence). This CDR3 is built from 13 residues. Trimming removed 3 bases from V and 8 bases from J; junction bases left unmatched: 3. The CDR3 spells CASSHMTGEKLFF. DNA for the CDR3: TGTGCCAGCAGCCACATGACAGGGGAAAAACTGTTTTTT.

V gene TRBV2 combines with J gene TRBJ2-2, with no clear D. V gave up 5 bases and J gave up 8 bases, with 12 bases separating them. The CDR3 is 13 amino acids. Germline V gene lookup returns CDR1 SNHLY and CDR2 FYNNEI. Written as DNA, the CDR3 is TGTGCCAGCAGTTCCGACTCGCCTGGGGAGCTGTTTTTT. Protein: CASSSDSPGELFF. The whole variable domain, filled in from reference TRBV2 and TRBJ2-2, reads EPEVTQTPSHQVTQMGQEVILRCVPISNHLYFYWYRQILGQKVEFLVSFYNNEISEKSEIFDDQFSVERPDGSNFTLKIRSTKLEDSAMYFCASSSDSPGELFFGEGSRLTVL.

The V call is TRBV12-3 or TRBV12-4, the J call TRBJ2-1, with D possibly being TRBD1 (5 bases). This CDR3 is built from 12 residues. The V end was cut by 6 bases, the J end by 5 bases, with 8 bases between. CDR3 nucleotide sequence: TGTGCCAGCAGGGACACAAACAATGAGCAGTTCTTC. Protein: CASRDTNNEQFF.

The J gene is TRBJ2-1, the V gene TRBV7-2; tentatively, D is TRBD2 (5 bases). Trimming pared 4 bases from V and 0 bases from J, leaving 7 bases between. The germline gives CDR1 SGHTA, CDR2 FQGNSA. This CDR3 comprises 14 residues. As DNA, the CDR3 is TGTGCCAGCAGCTCCCGGGGCTCCTACAATGAGCAGTTCTTC. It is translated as CASSSRGSYNEQFF.

CDR3 sequence reads: CASSYQGLARLAGPPYNEQFF. The CDR3 nucleotides read TGTGCCAGCAGTTACCAGGGGTTAGCGCGACTAGCGGGCCCTCCATACAATGAGCAGTTCTTC. The gene calls are TRBV6-2 or TRBV6-3 and TRBJ2-1, with TRBD2 identical over 10 bases. With 2 bases clipped from V and 4 bases from J, the junction kept 20 bases outside the gene matches. Looked up from germline, CDR1 is MNHEY and CDR2 is SVGEGT. The CDR3 is 21 residues long.

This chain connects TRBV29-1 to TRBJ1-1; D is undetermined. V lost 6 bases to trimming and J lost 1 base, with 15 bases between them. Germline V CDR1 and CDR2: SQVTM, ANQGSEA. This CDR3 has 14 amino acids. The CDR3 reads CSVESGLTNTEAFF. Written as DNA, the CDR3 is TGCAGCGTCGAAAGCGGGTTAACGAACACTGAAGCTTTCTTT.

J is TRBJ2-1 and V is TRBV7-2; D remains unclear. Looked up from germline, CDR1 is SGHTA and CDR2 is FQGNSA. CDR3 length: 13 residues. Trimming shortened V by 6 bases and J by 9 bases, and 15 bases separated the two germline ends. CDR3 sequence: CASRESRLSEQFF. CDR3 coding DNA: TGTGCCAGCAGGGAATCTAGGTTGTCTGAGCAGTTCTTC. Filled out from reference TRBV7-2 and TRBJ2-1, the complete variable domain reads GAGVSQSPSNKVTEKGKDVELRCDPISGHTALYWYRQSLGQGLEFLIYFQGNSAPDKSGLPSDRFSAERTGGSVSTLTIQRTQQEDSAVYLCASRESRLSEQFFGPGTRLTVL.

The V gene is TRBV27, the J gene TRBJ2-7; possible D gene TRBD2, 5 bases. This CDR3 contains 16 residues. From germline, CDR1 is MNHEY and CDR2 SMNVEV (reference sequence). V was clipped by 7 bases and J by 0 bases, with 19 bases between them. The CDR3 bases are TGTGCCAGCACCTTCCGTGAGCGGAGAAGCTCCTACGAGCAGTACGTC. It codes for CASTFRERRSSYEQYV.

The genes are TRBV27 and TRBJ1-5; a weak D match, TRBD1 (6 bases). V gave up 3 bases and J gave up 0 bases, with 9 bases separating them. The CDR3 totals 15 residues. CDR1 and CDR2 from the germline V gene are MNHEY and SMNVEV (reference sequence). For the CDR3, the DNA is TGTGCCAGCAGTTTCCGGACAGATAGCAATCAGCCCCAGCATTTT. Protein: CASSFRTDSNQPQHF.

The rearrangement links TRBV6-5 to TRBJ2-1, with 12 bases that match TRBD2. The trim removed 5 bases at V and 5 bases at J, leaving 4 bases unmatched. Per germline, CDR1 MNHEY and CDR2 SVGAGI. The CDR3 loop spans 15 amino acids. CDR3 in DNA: TGTGCCAGCAGTCGACTAGCGGGAGACAACAATGAGCAGTTCTTC. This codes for CASSRLAGDNNEQFF.

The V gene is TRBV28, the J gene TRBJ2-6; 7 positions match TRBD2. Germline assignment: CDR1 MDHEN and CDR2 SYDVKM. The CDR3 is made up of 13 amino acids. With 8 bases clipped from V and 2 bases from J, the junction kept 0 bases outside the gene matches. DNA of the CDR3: TGTGCCAGCCGGGAGGCTGGGGCCAACGTCCTGACTTTC. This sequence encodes CASREAGANVLTF.

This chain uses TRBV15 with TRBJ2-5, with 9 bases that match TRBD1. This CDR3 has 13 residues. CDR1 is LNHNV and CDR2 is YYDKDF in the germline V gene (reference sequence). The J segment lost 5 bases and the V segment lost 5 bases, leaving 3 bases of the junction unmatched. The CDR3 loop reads CATSRDRDETQYF. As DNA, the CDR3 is TGTGCCACCAGCCGGGACAGGGACGAGACCCAGTACTTC.

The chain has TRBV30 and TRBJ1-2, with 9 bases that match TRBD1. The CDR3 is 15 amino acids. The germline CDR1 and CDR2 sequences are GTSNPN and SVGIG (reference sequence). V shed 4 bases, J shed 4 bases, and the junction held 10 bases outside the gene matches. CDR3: CAWIPGTGRIYGYTF. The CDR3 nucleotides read TGTGCCTGGATTCCCGGGACAGGGCGAATCTATGGCTACACCTTC.

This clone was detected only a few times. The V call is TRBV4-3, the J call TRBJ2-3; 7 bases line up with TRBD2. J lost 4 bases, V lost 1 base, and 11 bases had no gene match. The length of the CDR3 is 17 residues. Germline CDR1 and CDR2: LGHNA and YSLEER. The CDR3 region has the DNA TGCGCCAGCAGCCAAGGGGCGGGAGTTGAGGACCCAGATACGCAGTATTTT. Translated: CASSQGAGVEDPDTQYF.

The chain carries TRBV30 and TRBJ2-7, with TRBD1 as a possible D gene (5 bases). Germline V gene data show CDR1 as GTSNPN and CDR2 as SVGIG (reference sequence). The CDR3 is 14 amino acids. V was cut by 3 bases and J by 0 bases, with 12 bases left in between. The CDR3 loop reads CAWRTSQGSYEQYV. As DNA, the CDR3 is TGTGCCTGGAGGACGTCCCAGGGCTCCTACGAGCAGTACGTC.